These 28 T cell receptor beta chains were all obtained from the same sample, sequenced in a study of shared clonotypes between healthy human individuals. Clones were read by immunoSEQ multiplex PCR, and TCRdb kept only the in-frame ones, dropping some. The sample lists about 380,000 clones; 96% were seen once. Sequencing input: memory CD8+ T cells sorted from blood. Subset specified: CD45RO+ cells pooled with CCR7-negative TemRA cells. These receptors all stem from a man aged 30-40 years in good health.

This chain connects TRBV5-1 to TRBJ1-2, with D possibly matching TRBD1 (6 bases). V dropped 0 bases and J dropped 1 base, with 13 bases sitting between them. The germline gives CDR1 SGHRS, CDR2 YFSETQ. The CDR3 consists of 16 residues. The DNA for the CDR3 is TGCGCCAGCAGCTTGGGTTCGGGCAGGGGTAACTATGGCTACACCTTC. The encoded protein is CASSLGSGRGNYGYTF. Full variable domain (remainder filled in from reference TRBV5-1 and TRBJ1-2): KAGVTQTPRYLIKTRGQQVTLSCSPISGHRSVSWYQQTPGQGLQFLFEYFSETQRNKGNFPGRFSGRQFSNSRSEMNVSTLELGDSALYLCASSLGSGRGNYGYTFGSGTRLTVV.

This chain uses TRBV9 with TRBJ2-3, with unresolved D. Looked up from germline, CDR1 is SGDLS and CDR2 is YYNGEE. The CDR3 covers 17 residues. The V end was cut by 0 bases, the J end by 5 bases, with 19 bases between. The CDR3 DNA reads as TGTGCCAGCAGCGTAGCGGAAGCAGCCTTGTTTGGAGATACGCAGTATTTT. Translating gives CASSVAEAALFGDTQYF.

This chain links TRBV2 with TRBJ2-2; 10 bases match TRBD1. Germline loops: CDR1 SNHLY, CDR2 FYNNEI. The CDR3 is made up of 16 amino acids. V shed 5 bases and J 4 bases; nucleotides not matched to a gene: 7. The CDR3 protein is CASSSAGTGVTGELFF. In DNA, the CDR3 is TGTGCCAGCAGTTCCGCCGGGACAGGGGTCACCGGGGAGCTGTTTTTT.

The rearrangement uses TRBV28 and TRBJ2-5; 9 bases are a match to TRBD1. Germline CDR1 reads MDHEN; CDR2 reads SYDVKM. The CDR3 is 14 amino acids. V shed 5 bases and J 4 bases; nucleotides not matched to a gene: 5. The CDR3, as DNA: TGTGCCAGCAGTGGATTGACAGGGGGAGAGACCCAGTACTTC. Encoded protein: CASSGLTGGETQYF. The full variable domain, with the rest looked up from reference TRBV28 and TRBJ2-5, is DVKVTQSSRYLVKRTGEKVFLECVQDMDHENMFWYRQDPGLGLRLIYFSYDVKMKEKGDIPEGYSVSREKKERFSLILESASTNQTSMYLCASSGLTGGETQYFGPGTRLLVL.

The genes are TRBV7-2 and TRBJ2-7; D is unclear. Germline lookup yields CDR1 SGHTA and CDR2 FQGNSA. The CDR3 loop spans 13 amino acids. V gave up 0 bases and J gave up 4 bases, with 7 bases separating them. CDR3 amino acids: CASSLARFYEQYF. CDR3 coding DNA: TGTGCCAGCAGCTTAGCCAGGTTTTACGAGCAGTACTTC.

The chain is built from TRBV6-1 and TRBJ1-2, with D hard to call. Looked up from germline, CDR1 is MNHNS and CDR2 is SASEGT. The CDR3 runs to 14 residues. V was trimmed by 3 bases and J by 6 bases, leaving 14 bases between them. The CDR3 DNA follows: TGTGCCAGCAGTGATCTCCGGGTCCCCGATGGCTACACCTTC. Protein sequence: CASSDLRVPDGYTF.

The table lists this clone with a few counts. The chain joins TRBV15 to TRBJ1-5; a possible D gene is TRBD1 (5 bases). The germline V and J ends were trimmed by 0 bases and 5 bases, with 11 bases remaining between them. Germline V gene lookup returns CDR1 LNHNV and CDR2 YYDKDF (reference sequence). This CDR3 comprises 15 residues. CDR3: CATSRDLLGDQPQHF. CDR3 sequence (DNA): TGTGCCACCAGCAGAGATCTTCTAGGGGATCAGCCCCAGCATTTT.

The chain is built from TRBV10-3 and TRBJ2-3, with 9 bases fitting TRBD2. This CDR3 has 19 residues. Germline CDR1 and CDR2: ENHRY and SYGVKD. The V segment lost 0 bases and the J segment 1 base; nucleotides outside the gene matches: 11. The chain's CDR3 is CAISESTQWASGGTDTQYF. For the CDR3, the DNA is TGTGCCATCAGTGAGTCGACTCAATGGGCTAGCGGGGGCACAGATACGCAGTATTTT.

This rearrangement joins TRBV29-1 to TRBJ2-2; 8 bases line up with TRBD2. With V trimmed by 5 bases and J by 3 bases, 8 bases remained unmatched. This CDR3 is built from 15 residues. Germline CDR1 reads SQVTM; CDR2 reads ANQGSEA. In DNA form, the CDR3 reads TGCAGCGTTCTTTCTAGCGGGTTTTACACCGGGGAGCTGTTTTTT. Residues: CSVLSSGFYTGELFF.

This sequence joins TRBV10-2 and TRBJ2-1, with TRBD2 matching 7 bases. The CDR3 contains 15 residues. V shed 3 bases, J shed 6 bases, and the junction held 8 bases outside the gene matches. CDR1 WSHSY and CDR2 SAAADI come from the germline V gene. CDR3 in amino acids: CASSEEGLVRNEQFF. In DNA, the CDR3 is TGCGCCAGCAGTGAAGAAGGACTAGTCCGCAATGAGCAGTTCTTC.

The chain joins TRBV7-9 to TRBJ1-3, with D perhaps matching TRBD1 (6 bases). This CDR3 region has 16 residues. Germline V gives CDR1 SEHNR, CDR2 FQNEAQ (reference sequence). With 5 bases removed from V and 4 bases from J, the gap between germline ends came to 18 bases. The CDR3 nucleotides are TGTGCCAGCAGCCCCACTGACAGGAGATCCGGAAACACCATATATTTT. It is translated as CASSPTDRRSGNTIYF.

The DNA for the CDR3 is TGTGCCTGGAGTGCTAGCGGGAGGCCCCCTAGCACAGATACGCAGTATTTT. Translating it yields CAWSASGRPPSTDTQYF. This chain uses TRBV30 with TRBJ2-3; 11 bases map to TRBD2. This CDR3 is 17 amino acids long. The junction had 6 bases not matched to a gene; V was cut back by 1 base and J by 0 bases. Germline CDR1 GTSNPN, CDR2 SVGIG (reference sequence).

This clone has just a few counts. DNA for the CDR3: TGTGCCAGCAGCTTACTGGGACAGGGTGCTTTCTTT. Protein product: CASSLLGQGAFF. This rearrangement joins TRBV7-9 to TRBJ1-1; 9 bases are a match to TRBD1. The germline gives CDR1 SEHNR, CDR2 FQNEAQ (reference sequence). Trimming at V came to 2 bases and at J to 11 bases, leaving 3 bases not matched to a gene. This CDR3 is 12 amino acids long.

This clone appeared once. The junction differs from germline at one of its ends, possibly a read error. V gene TRBV7-9 combines with J gene TRBJ2-7; no reliable D call. Germline V gene lookup returns CDR1 SEHNR and CDR2 FQNEAQ (reference sequence). This CDR3 has 15 residues. CDR3 bases: TGTGCCGGCAGCCCCGCACGGGTGTACCACTACGAGCAGTACTTC. Protein: CAGSPARVYHYEQYF. Using reference TRBV7-9 and TRBJ2-7 for the parts outside the CDR3, the full variable domain is DTGVSQNPRHKITKRGQNVTFRCDPISEHNRLYWYRQTLGQGPEFLTYFQNEAQLEKSRLLSDRFSAERPKGSFSTLEIQRTEQGDSAMYLCAGSPARVYHYEQYFGPGTRLTVT.

V gene TRBV7-9 combines with J gene TRBJ1-4, with unresolved D. V dropped 8 bases and J dropped 3 bases, with 10 bases sitting between them. The CDR3 is 13 residues long. Germline CDR1 reads SEHNR; CDR2 reads FQNEAQ (reference sequence). The CDR3 DNA reads TGTGCCAGCGGTGGGTTCGCTAATGAAAAACTGTTTTTT. This translates into CASGGFANEKLFF. Supplemented by reference TRBV7-9 and TRBJ1-4, the full variable domain reads DTGVSQNPRHKITKRGQNVTFRCDPISEHNRLYWYRQTLGQGPEFLTYFQNEAQLEKSRLLSDRFSAERPKGSFSTLEIQRTEQGDSAMYLCASGGFANEKLFFGSGTQLSVL.

This chain joins TRBV6-6 and TRBJ2-3; D gene unclear. CDR1 and CDR2 from the germline V gene are MNHNY and SVGAGI (reference sequence). There are 14 residues in the CDR3. Trimming left V 0 bases short and J 2 bases short, with 6 bases between. CDR3 sequence reads: CASSYSKSTDTQYF. CDR3 in DNA: TGTGCCAGCAGTTACTCGAAGTCCACAGATACGCAGTATTTT.

The rearrangement uses TRBV10-3 and TRBJ1-5; D is undetermined. CDR1 is ENHRY and CDR2 is SYGVKD in the germline V gene. This CDR3 region has 13 residues. V lost 7 bases to trimming and J lost 4 bases, with 11 bases between them. CDR3 protein: CAITPGKNQPQHF. The CDR3 nucleotides read TGTGCCATCACCCCCGGCAAGAATCAGCCCCAGCATTTT.

The rearrangement uses TRBV29-1 and TRBJ1-1, with D uncertain. The CDR3 covers 11 residues. The V gene lost 4 bases and the J gene lost 5 bases, with 8 bases spanning the gap. Germline lookup yields CDR1 SQVTM and CDR2 ANQGSEA. CDR3 in amino acids: CSVGWATEAFF. CDR3 bases: TGCAGCGTTGGGTGGGCTACTGAAGCTTTCTTT.

The J gene is TRBJ2-4, the V gene TRBV4-1; D gene uncertain. V was clipped by 0 bases and J by 0 bases, with 9 bases between them. Germline-derived CDR1 and CDR2 are MGHRA and YSYEKL. The CDR3 covers 16 residues. CDR3 protein: CASSQESRLAKNIQYF. CDR3 nucleotides: TGCGCCAGCAGCCAAGAGTCGAGACTAGCCAAAAACATTCAGTACTTC.

CDR3 sequence (DNA): TGTGCCAGCAGCCCCCTAGGGGGCAATGAGCAGTTCTTC. The encoded protein is CASSPLGGNEQFF. The chain uses TRBV7-9 and TRBJ2-1, with a weak D call TRBD1 (6 bases). This CDR3 is built from 13 residues. The V end lost 5 bases, the J end lost 6 bases, and 11 bases lay between the germline ends. CDR1 is SEHNR, CDR2 FQNEAQ, per germline (reference sequence).

Worth noting for this clone: The junction departs from germline at one end; a sequencing error may be responsible. J is TRBJ2-3 and V is TRBV4-1; 10 bases map to TRBD2. This CDR3 has 16 amino acids. Germline V gene lookup returns CDR1 MGHRA and CDR2 YSYEKL. This chain's CDR3 is CASSEEGLAGADTQYF. The CDR3 DNA reads TGCGCCAGCAGCGAAGAAGGGCTAGCGGGAGCAGATACGCAGTATTTT.

This sequence joins TRBV10-3 and TRBJ1-1; D is possibly TRBD1 (5 bases). CDR3 length: 15 residues. Germline V gene lookup returns CDR1 ENHRY and CDR2 SYGVKD. Trimming took off 7 bases at V and 0 bases at J, with 15 bases between the two ends. Here the CDR3 reads CAIKSTETMNTEAFF. The CDR3 DNA reads as TGTGCCATCAAATCGACAGAGACCATGAACACTGAAGCTTTCTTT.

The chain joins TRBV7-3 to TRBJ2-3, with D possibly matching TRBD2 (6 bases). This CDR3 is built from 19 residues. V was pared by 1 base and J by 2 bases, with 22 bases between. Per germline, CDR1 SGHTA and CDR2 FQGTGA. The CDR3 loop is CASSLNRGTATGYTDTQYF. Written as DNA, the CDR3 is TGTGCCAGCAGCTTAAACCGCGGGACGGCCACAGGCTACACAGATACGCAGTATTTT.

The J gene is TRBJ2-5, the V gene TRBV19; D might be TRBD1 (6 bases). There are 13 residues in the CDR3. The germline V gene encodes CDR1 LNHDA and CDR2 SQIVND (reference sequence). V shed 8 bases and J shed 2 bases, with 12 bases lying between them. The CDR3, as DNA: TGTGCCAGTCGGAGGACAGATCAAGAGACCCAGTACTTC. It codes for CASRRTDQETQYF.

The chain is built from TRBV6-1 and TRBJ1-2; TRBD1 might be the D (6 bases). The germline V gene has CDR1 MNHNS and CDR2 SASEGT. This CDR3 spans 12 amino acids. V shed 8 bases and J shed 4 bases, with 11 bases lying between them. The CDR3 DNA reads as TGTGCCAGCCAGGACAGCCTCTATGGCTACACCTTC. The encoded protein is CASQDSLYGYTF.

The chain links TRBV9 to TRBJ2-5, with 7 bases that match TRBD1. J gave up 5 bases and V 4 bases, and 5 bases lay outside the gene matches. Germline V gene sequence: CDR1 SGDLS, CDR2 YYNGEE. The CDR3 covers 13 residues. The CDR3 DNA sequence: TGTGCCAGCAGCCCCCAACAGGGGGAGACCCAGTACTTC. Protein: CASSPQQGETQYF. The whole variable domain, remainder taken from reference TRBV9 and TRBJ2-5, is DSGVTQTPKHLITATGQRVTLRCSPRSGDLSVYWYQQSLDQGLQFLIQYYNGEERAKGNILERFSAQQFPDLHSELNLSSLELGDSALYFCASSPQQGETQYFGPGTRLLVL.

CDR3 nucleotide sequence: TGTGCCAGCAGTTCCTGGACAGGGCACCGCGAGCAGTACTTC. Protein sequence: CASSSWTGHREQYF. This chain links TRBV28 with TRBJ2-7, with 8 bases fitting TRBD1. This CDR3 has 14 residues. The V and J ends lost 4 bases and 6 bases, in that order; junction bases with no gene match: 8. Germline loops: CDR1 MDHEN, CDR2 SYDVKM.

This clone was seen once. This chain links TRBV18 with TRBJ2-5, with D maybe TRBD1 (6 bases). Deletions cut 0 bases from V and 1 base from J, with 9 bases between. The CDR3 contains 15 residues. The germline gives CDR1 KGHSH, CDR2 LQKENI. DNA of the CDR3: TGTGCCAGCTCACCACCGTCACAGGGCCAAGAGACCCAGTACTTC. This encodes CASSPPSQGQETQYF.